The clone carrying this T cell receptor (beta chain) occurred once. Its matching antigen is unknown. CDR3 size: 16 residues. Germline V CDR1 and CDR2: SGHRS, YFSETQ. V lost 4 bases, J lost 2 bases, and 10 bases stayed unmatched. The sample belongs to a study of OX40 agonist ivuxolimab in advanced cancers. Whole-study context: Recorded diagnoses for dose-escalation patients were hepatocellular carcinoma, melanoma, renal cell or head and neck cancer. Males comprised roughly four fifths of the group, whose mean age was around 62 years (range roughly 23 to 80). Checkpoint inhibitors had been given previously to about 38% of patients.

Whole-study findings and limits: Both blood CD4+ and CD8+ T cells showed clonal growth by week 6 at 0.1 to 3.0 mg/kg.

Generated by immunoSEQ multiplex PCR, the TCRdb table keeps only in-frame clones and is missing some. The profile shows 80,000 to 95,000 clones, about 86% of them singletons. V and J are TRBV5-1 and TRBJ2-7; TRBD2 aligns across 9 bases. Sequencing was performed on CD4+ or CD8+ T cells sorted from blood, taken in a trial of the OX40 agonist ivuxolimab. The TCR comes from an adult with an advanced solid tumor such as melanoma, head and neck, liver or kidney cancer. CDR3 DNA sequence: TGCGCCAGCAGCCGCGGCGGGGGGGCGTCGGCCTACGAGCAGTACTTC. Its protein is CASSRGGGASAYEQYF.